This TCR beta chain emerged from a study of blood T cell repertoires in COVID-19. In the study overall: Specimens from acute and convalescent COVID-19 originated in the United States, Italy and Spain. The analysed material was cDNA or gDNA that came from T cells, B-cell-depleted T cells, or PBMCs.

The CDR3 loop spans 17 amino acids. Looked up from germline, CDR1 is LNHDA and CDR2 is SQIVND (reference sequence). The ends lost 3 bases at V and 4 bases at J; junction bases unmatched: 7. Per the original methods: Nucleated cell counts were estimated from reference gene primer amplification. Here immunoSEQ multiplex PCR was the method, and the copy in TCRdb shows in-frame clones only, minus some. The DNA was the basis for D and trimming; V, J and clone size are from that table. This table has about 110,000 clones, 85% appearing once. The TCR sequence derives from a human donor in a cohort sampled during active COVID-19. Sequenced: peripheral blood. J is TRBJ2-2 and V is TRBV19, with TRBD1 matching over 11 bases. CDR3 amino acids: CASSIFRTGGFTGELFF. CDR3 nucleotide sequence: TGTGCCAGTAGTATTTTTCGGACAGGGGGCTTCACCGGGGAGCTGTTTTTT.